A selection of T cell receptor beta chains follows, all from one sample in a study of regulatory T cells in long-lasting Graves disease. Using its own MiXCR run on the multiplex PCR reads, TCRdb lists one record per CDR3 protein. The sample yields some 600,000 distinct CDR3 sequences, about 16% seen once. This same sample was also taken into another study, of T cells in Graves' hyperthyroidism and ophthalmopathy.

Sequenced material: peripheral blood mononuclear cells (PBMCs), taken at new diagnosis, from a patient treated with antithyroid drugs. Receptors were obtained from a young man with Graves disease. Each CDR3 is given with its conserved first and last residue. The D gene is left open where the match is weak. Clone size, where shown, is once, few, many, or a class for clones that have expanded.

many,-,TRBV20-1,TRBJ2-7,TGCAGTGCTAGAGAGGTAGGGACAAGTAATTACGAGCAGTACTTC,CSAREVGTSNYEQYF
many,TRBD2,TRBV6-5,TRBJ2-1,TGTGCCAGCAGTTACTCGTCCAGCGGGAAAACAGATGAGCAGTTCTTC,CASSYSSSGKTDEQFF
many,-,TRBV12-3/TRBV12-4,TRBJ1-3,TGTGCCAGCAGTTTCGCAGGGTTGGCGGACACCATATATTTT,CASSFAGLADTIYF
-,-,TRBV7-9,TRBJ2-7,TGTGCCAGCAGGTCGGAATCCTACGAGCAGTACTTC,CASRSESYEQYF
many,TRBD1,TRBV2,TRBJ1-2,TGTGCCAGCAGTGGGACAGGGGGCTGGTATGGCTACACCTTC,CASSGTGGWYGYTF
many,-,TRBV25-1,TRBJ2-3,TGTGCCAGCAGCCAACAGGGTACCGCAGATACGCAGTATTTT,CASSQQGTADTQYF
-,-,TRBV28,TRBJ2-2,TGTGCCGGGGGGGGGGCAGAGAACACCGGGGAGCTGTTTTTT,CAGGGAENTGELFF
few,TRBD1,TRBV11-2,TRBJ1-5,TGTGCCAGCAGCTCGGGACAGTTTTTGAAGCCCCAGCATTTT,CASSSGQFLKPQHF
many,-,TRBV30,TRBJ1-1,TGTGCCTGGAGTAACACCCAGAACACTGAAGCTTTCTTT,CAWSNTQNTEAFF
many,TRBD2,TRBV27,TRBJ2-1,TGTGCCAGCAGTCCCGGGACTAGCGCGAATAATGAGCAGTTCTTC,CASSPGTSANNEQFF
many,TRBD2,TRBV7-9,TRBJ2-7,TGTGCCAGCAGCTTACGGGGACTAGCGGGAGAGCAGTACTTC,CASSLRGLAGEQYF
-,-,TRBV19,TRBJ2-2,TGTGCCAGTAGTATATTGCCGACCCCTGGGGAGCTGTTTTTT,CASSILPTPGELFF
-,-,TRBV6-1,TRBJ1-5,TGTGCCGGCAGTGAAGCGATTTATAGCAATCAGCCCCAGCATTTT,CAGSEAIYSNQPQHF
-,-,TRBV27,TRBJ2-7,TGTGCCAGCAGTTTAGGTGTGGCGGAGACCTACGAGCAGTACTTC,CASSLGVAETYEQYF
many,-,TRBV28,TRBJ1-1,TGTGCCACCTGCACAGGGAACACTGAAGCTTTCTTT,CATCTGNTEAFF
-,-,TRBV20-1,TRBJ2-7,TGCAGTGCCAAGGTGTCGGGAGAGTGGTACGAGCAGTACTTC,CSAKVSGEWYEQYF
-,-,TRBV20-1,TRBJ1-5,TGCAGTGCGCCGCGCAATGGGCAAATCAATCAGCCCCAGCATTTT,CSAPRNGQINQPQHF
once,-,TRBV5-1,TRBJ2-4,TGCGCCAGCAGTCCAGGGGCATCGGACATTCAGTACTTC,CASSPGASDIQYF
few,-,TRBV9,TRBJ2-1,TGTGCCAGCAGCGTCGAAGGGACTCGCGCCGCGGAGCAGTTCTTC,CASSVEGTRAAEQFF
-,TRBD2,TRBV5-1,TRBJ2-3,TGCGCCAGCAGCTTGGGACTAGCTTTCTCCACAGATACGCAGTATTTT,CASSLGLAFSTDTQYF
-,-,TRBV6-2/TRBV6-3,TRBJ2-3,TGTGCCAGCAGGGACATAGCTAGCACAGATACGCAGTATTTT,CASRDIASTDTQYF
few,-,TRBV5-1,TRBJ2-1,TGCGCCAGCAGCGGGACTGGGAGGCAGAATGAGCAGTTCTTC,CASSGTGRQNEQFF
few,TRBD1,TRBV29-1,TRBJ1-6,TGCAGCGTGGGGACAGGGAATAATTCACCCCTCCACTTT,CSVGTGNNSPLHF
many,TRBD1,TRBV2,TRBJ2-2,TGTGCCAGCAGTGAGACAGGGGGCTCAGTTCGAACCGGGGAGCTGTTTTTT,CASSETGGSVRTGELFF
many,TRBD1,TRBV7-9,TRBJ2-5,TGTGCCAGCAGCTCCAGTCTAGGGGGCGGAGAGACCCAGTACTTC,CASSSSLGGGETQYF
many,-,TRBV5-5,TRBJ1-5,TGTGCCAGCAGCCCCTGGGGGTCCGGGGGCAATCAGCCCCAGCATTTT,CASSPWGSGGNQPQHF
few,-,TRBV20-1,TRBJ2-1,TGCAGTGCTAGAGACGGACTGGCACTTGAGCAGTTCTTC,CSARDGLALEQFF
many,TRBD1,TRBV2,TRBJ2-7,TGTGCCAGCCTCCTCCTGGACAGGGGGTCCTACGAGCAGTACTTC,CASLLLDRGSYEQYF
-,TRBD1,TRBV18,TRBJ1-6,TGTGCCAGCTCACCTACCGACAGGGGGAATTCACCCCTCCACTTT,CASSPTDRGNSPLHF
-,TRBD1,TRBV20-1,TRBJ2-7,TGCAGTGCTAGAGGACAGGGCGGAATCTACGAGCAGTACTTC,CSARGQGGIYEQYF
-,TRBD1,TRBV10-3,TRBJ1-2,TGTGCCATCAGTTCCGGGACAGGGGATTTGGTCTTC,CAISSGTGDLVF
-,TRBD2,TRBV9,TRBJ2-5,TGTGCCAGCAGCGCCGGGACTAGCGGGAGGCCCGAGCAAGAGACCCAGTACTTC,CASSAGTSGRPEQETQYF
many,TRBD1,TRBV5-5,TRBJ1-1,TGTGCCAGCAGCAAACAGGGGAGCGGCACTGAAGCTTTCTTT,CASSKQGSGTEAFF
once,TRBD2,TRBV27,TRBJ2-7,TGTGCCAGCAGTTTATCGGGTCTAGCGGGACAGTACGAGCAGTACTTC,CASSLSGLAGQYEQYF
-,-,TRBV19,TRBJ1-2,TGTGCCAGTAGTATAGTAGGAACAGGCGGCTACACCTTC,CASSIVGTGGYTF
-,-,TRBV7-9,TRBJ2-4,TGTGCCAGCAGCCCCCCAGGGCGCATTCAGTACTTC,CASSPPGRIQYF
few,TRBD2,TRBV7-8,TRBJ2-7,TGTGCCAGCAGCTTAGGGCTCGGGAGGTCCTACGAGCAGTACTTC,CASSLGLGRSYEQYF
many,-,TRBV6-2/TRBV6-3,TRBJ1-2,TGTGCCAGCAGTGAACCAGGGCGCGGCTACACCTTC,CASSEPGRGYTF
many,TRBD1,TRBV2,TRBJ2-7,TGTGCCAGCAGAGGACAGGTCTCAATCTACGAGCAGTACTTC,CASRGQVSIYEQYF
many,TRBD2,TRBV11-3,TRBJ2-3,TGTGCCAGCAGCCCCGGGGGACTAGCGGGAGCATGGGATACGCAGTATTTT,CASSPGGLAGAWDTQYF
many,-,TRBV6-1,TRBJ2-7,TGTGCCAGCAGTGAAGGGGAATCAACCGGGCTCGAGCAGTACTTC,CASSEGESTGLEQYF
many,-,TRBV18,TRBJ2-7,TGTGCCAGCTCACCAGTTGCGGGAACCTACGAGCAGTACTTC,CASSPVAGTYEQYF
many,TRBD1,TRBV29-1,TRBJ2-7,TGCAGCGTTCTGACAGGGCCACCGTACGAGCAGTACTTC,CSVLTGPPYEQYF
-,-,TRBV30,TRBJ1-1,TGTGCCTGGAGTAGTTACAACACTGAAGCTTTCTTT,CAWSSYNTEAFF
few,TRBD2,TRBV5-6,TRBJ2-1,TGTGCCGTCCGCGGGAGATCGCCCTACAATGAGCAGTTCTTC,CAVRGRSPYNEQFF
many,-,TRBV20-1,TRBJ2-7,TGCAGTGCTAGAGATCGCGGGCAGGGGATCTACGAGCAGTACTTC,CSARDRGQGIYEQYF
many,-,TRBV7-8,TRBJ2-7,TGTGCCAGCAGCCCTAATGATCTTACGAAGCAGTACTTC,CASSPNDLTKQYF
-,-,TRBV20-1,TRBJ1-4,TGCAGTGCTAGAGAAGGTAGCAATGAAAAACTGTTTTTT,CSAREGSNEKLFF
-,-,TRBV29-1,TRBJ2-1,TGCAGCGTTAGAGGGAGGGACATTTACAATGAGCAGTTCTTC,CSVRGRDIYNEQFF
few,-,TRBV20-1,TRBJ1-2,TGCAGTGCTAGAACAGGTTACTTC,CSARTGYF
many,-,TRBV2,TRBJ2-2,TGTGCCAGCACGCTTAGTCAAACGAGGAACACCGGGGAGCTGTTTTTT,CASTLSQTRNTGELFF
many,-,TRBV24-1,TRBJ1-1,TGTGCCACCAGTCCAACAGGCACCAATGAAGCTTTCTTT,CATSPTGTNEAFF
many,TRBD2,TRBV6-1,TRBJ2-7,TGTGCCAGCAGCCGTAGCGGGAGCGCGAACGAGCAGTACTTC,CASSRSGSANEQYF
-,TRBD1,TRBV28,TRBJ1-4,TGTGCCAGCAGCCGTAGACAGGGGGCGGAAGAAAAACTGTTTTTT,CASSRRQGAEEKLFF
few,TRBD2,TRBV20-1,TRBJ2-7,TGCAGTGCTAAACTAGCGGGAGGTCTGGAGCAGTACTTC,CSAKLAGGLEQYF
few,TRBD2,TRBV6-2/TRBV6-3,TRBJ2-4,TGTGCCAGCAGTTACTCGAGCACTAGCGGGAGTGAGTTTGTAGCCAAAAACATTCAGTACTTC,CASSYSSTSGSEFVAKNIQYF
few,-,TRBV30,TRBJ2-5,TGTGCCTGGAGTGCACAGAGTCGGCAAGAGACCCAGTACTTC,CAWSAQSRQETQYF